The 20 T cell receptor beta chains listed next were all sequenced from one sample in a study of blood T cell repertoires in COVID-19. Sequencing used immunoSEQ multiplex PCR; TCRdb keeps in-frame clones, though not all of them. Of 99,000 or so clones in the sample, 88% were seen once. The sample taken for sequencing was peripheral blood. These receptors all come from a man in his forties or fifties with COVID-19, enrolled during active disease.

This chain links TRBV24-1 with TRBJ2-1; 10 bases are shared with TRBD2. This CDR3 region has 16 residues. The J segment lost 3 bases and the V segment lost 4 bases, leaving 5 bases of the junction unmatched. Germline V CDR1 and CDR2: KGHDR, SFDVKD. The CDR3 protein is CATSDRLAGVYNEQFF. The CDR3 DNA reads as TGTGCCACCAGTGACCGCCTAGCGGGGGTCTACAATGAGCAGTTCTTC.

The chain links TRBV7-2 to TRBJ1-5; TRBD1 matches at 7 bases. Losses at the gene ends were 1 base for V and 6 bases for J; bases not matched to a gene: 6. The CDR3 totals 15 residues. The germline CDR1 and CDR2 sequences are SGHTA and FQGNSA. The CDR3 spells CASSLVDWDSQPQHF. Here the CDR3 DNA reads TGTGCCAGCAGCTTAGTTGACTGGGACAGTCAGCCCCAGCATTTT.

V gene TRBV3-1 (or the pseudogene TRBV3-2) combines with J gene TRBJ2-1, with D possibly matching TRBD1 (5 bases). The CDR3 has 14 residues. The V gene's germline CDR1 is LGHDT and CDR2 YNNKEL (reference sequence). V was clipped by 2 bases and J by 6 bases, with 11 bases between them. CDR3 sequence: CASSQRSRGNEQFF. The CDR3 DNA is TGTGCCAGCAGCCAAAGAAGTAGGGGCAATGAGCAGTTCTTC.

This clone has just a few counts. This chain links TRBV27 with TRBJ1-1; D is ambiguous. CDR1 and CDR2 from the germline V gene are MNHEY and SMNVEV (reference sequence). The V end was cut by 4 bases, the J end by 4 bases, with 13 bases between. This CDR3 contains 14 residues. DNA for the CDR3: TGTGCCAGCAGTTCCCCCTCACTTAGCACTGAAGCTTTCTTT. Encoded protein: CASSSPSLSTEAFF.

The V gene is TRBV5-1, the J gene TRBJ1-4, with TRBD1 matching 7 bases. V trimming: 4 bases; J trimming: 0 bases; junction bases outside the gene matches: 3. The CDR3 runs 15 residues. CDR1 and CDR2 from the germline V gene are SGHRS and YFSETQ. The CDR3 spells CASSRDRATNEKLFF. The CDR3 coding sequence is TGCGCCAGCAGCCGAGACAGGGCAACTAATGAAAAACTGTTTTTT.

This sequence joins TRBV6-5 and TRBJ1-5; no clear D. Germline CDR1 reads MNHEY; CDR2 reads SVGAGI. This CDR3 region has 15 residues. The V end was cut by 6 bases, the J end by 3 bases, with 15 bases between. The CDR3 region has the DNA TGTGCCAGCAGGCAGGTGGAGGGTACCAATCAGCCCCAGCATTTT. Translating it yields CASRQVEGTNQPQHF.

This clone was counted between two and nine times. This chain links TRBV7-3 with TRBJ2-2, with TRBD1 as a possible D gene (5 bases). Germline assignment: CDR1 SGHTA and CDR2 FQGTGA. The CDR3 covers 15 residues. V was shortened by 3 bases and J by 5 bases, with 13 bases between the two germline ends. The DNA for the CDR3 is TGTGCCAGCAGCTTCGACAGCCCGAGGACCGGGGAGCTGTTTTTT. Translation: CASSFDSPRTGELFF.

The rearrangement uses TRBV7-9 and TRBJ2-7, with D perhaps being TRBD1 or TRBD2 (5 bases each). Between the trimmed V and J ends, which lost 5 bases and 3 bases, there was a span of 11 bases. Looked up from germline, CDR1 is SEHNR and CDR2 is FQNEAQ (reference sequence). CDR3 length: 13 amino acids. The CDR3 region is CASSRDGNYEQYF. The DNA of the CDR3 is TGTGCCAGCAGCAGGGACGGTAACTACGAGCAGTACTTC.

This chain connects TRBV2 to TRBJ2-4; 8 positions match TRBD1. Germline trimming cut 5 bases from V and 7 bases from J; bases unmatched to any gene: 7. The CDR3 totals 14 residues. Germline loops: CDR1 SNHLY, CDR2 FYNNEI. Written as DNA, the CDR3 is TGTGCCAGCAGTCCCGGACAGGGTTCGAACATTCAGTACTTC. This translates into CASSPGQGSNIQYF.

DNA for the CDR3: TGTGCCAGCAGCTTAGCGATCGCGAGTTCACCCCTCCACTTT. It is translated as CASSLAIASSPLHF. The chain uses TRBV7-8 and TRBJ1-6; the D is unclear. Per the germline V gene, CDR1 is SGHVS and CDR2 is FQNEAQ. This CDR3 has 14 amino acids. V was shortened by 0 bases and J by 9 bases, with 9 bases between the two germline ends. Full variable domain (outside the CDR3, taken from reference TRBV7-8 and TRBJ1-6): GAGVSQSPRYKVAKRGQDVALRCDPISGHVSLFWYQQALGQGPEFLTYFQNEAQLDKSGLPSDRFFAERPEGSVSTLKIQRTQQEDSAVYLCASSLAIASSPLHFGNGTRLTVT.

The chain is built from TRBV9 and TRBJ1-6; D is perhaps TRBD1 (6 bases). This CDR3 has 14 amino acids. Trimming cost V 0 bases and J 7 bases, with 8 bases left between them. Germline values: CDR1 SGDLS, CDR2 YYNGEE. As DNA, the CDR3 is TGTGCCAGCAGCGTAGCCACAGGGAATTCACCCCTCCACTTT. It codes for CASSVATGNSPLHF.

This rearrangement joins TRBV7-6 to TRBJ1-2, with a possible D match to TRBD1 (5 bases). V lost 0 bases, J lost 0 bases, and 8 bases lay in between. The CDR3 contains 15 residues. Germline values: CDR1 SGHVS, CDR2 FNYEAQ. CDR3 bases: TGTGCCAGCAGCTTAGCGGACACAACTAACTATGGCTACACCTTC. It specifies CASSLADTTNYGYTF.

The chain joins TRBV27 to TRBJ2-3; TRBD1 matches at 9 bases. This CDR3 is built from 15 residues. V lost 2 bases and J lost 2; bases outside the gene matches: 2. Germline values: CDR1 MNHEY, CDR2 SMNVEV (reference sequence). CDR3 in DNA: TGTGCCAGCAGTTTAGGGACAGGGCACACAGATACGCAGTATTTT. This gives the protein CASSLGTGHTDTQYF.

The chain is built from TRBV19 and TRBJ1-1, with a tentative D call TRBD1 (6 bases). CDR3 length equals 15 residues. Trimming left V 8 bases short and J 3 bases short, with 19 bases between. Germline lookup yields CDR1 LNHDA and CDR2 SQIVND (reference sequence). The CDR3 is CASRKRTDRHTEAFF. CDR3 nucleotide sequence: TGTGCCAGTCGTAAAAGGACAGATCGACACACTGAAGCTTTCTTT.

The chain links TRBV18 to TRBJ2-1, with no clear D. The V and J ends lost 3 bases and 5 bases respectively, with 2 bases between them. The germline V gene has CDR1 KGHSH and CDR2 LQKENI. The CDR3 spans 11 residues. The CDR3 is CASSPNNEQFF. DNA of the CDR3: TGTGCCAGCTCACCTAACAATGAGCAGTTCTTC.

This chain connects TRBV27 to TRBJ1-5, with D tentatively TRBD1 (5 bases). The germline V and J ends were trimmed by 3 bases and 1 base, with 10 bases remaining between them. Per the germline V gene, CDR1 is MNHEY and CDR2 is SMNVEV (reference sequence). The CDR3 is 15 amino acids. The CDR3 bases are TGTGCCAGCAGTTTGCGGGGGATGAGCAATCAGCCCCAGCATTTT. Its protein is CASSLRGMSNQPQHF.

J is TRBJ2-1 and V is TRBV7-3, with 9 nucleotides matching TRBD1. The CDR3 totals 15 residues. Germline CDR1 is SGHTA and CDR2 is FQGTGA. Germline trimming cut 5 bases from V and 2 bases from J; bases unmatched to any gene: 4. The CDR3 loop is CASSAGQGPYNEQFF. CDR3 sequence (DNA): TGTGCCAGCAGCGCAGGACAGGGGCCCTACAATGAGCAGTTCTTC.

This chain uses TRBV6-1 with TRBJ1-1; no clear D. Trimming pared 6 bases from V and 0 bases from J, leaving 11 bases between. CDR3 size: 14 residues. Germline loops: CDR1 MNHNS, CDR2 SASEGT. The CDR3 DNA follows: TGTGCCAGCAGCTATCCTAATTTGAACACTGAAGCTTTCTTT. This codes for CASSYPNLNTEAFF.

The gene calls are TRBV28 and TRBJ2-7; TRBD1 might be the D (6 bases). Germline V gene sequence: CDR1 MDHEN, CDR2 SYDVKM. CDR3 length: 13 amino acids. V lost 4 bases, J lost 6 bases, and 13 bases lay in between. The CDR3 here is CASSSTGLGEQYF. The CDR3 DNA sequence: TGTGCCAGCAGTTCCACAGGGTTGGGCGAGCAGTACTTC. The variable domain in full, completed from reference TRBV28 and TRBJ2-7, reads DVKVTQSSRYLVKRTGEKVFLECVQDMDHENMFWYRQDPGLGLRLIYFSYDVKMKEKGDIPEGYSVSREKKERFSLILESASTNQTSMYLCASSSTGLGEQYFGPGTRLTVT.

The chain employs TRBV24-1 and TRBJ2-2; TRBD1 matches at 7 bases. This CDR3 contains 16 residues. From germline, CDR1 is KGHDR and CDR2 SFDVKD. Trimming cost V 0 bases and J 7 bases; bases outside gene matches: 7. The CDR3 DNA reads TGTGCCACCAGTGATTTGAGTCCAGGGGACAGCGGGGAGCTGTTTTTT. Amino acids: CATSDLSPGDSGELFF.